A single sample is the source of the 10 T cell receptor beta chains below, sequenced in a study of blood T cell repertoires in COVID-19. TCRdb's table, derived via immunoSEQ multiplex PCR, lists solely in-frame clones and lacks some. The sample includes about 260,000 clones, 86% of them seen just once. The material sequenced was peripheral blood. The source of these receptors is a man aged 35 to 55 who had recovered from COVID-19.

The rearrangement links TRBV7-2 to TRBJ2-5; TRBD2 is a possible D gene (6 bases). Germline CDR1 SGHTA, CDR2 FQGNSA. V lost 2 bases and J 2 bases, leaving 21 bases between the germline ends. The CDR3 runs to 18 residues. This chain's CDR3 is CASSLYRQGGGRQETQYF. DNA of the CDR3: TGTGCCAGCAGCTTATACAGGCAGGGAGGCGGAAGGCAAGAGACCCAGTACTTC.

The chain is built from TRBV3-1 (or the pseudogene TRBV3-2) and TRBJ1-1; no firm D call. This CDR3 comprises 16 residues. The germline gives CDR1 LGHDT, CDR2 YNNKEL (reference sequence). V shed 4 bases and J shed 1 base, with 16 bases lying between them. DNA of the CDR3: TGTGCCAGCAGCCTGCGCATCGGGAGAGGGAACACTGAAGCTTTCTTT. Protein sequence: CASSLRIGRGNTEAFF.

This chain connects TRBV19 to TRBJ1-2, with 7 bases lining up with TRBD1. The CDR3 runs to 14 residues. Per the germline V gene, CDR1 is LNHDA and CDR2 is SQIVND (reference sequence). Trimming cost V 6 bases and J 8 bases; bases outside gene matches: 12. CDR3 in DNA: TGTGCCAGTAGGCCGGGACAGATCTATGAGGGCTACACCTTC. It is translated as CASRPGQIYEGYTF. Filled out from reference TRBV19 and TRBJ1-2, the complete variable domain reads DGGITQSPKYLFRKEGQNVTLSCEQNLNHDAMYWYRQDPGQGLRLIYYSQIVNDFQKGDIAEGYSVSREKKESFPLTVTSAQKNPTAFYLCASRPGQIYEGYTFGSGTRLTVV.

The V and J genes are TRBV7-9 and TRBJ1-4, with 7 bases lining up with TRBD1. V lost 5 bases and J lost 0; bases outside the gene matches: 3. From germline, CDR1 is SEHNR and CDR2 FQNEAQ (reference sequence). There are 15 residues in the CDR3. CDR3 sequence reads: CASSPTGTTNEKLFF. The DNA for the CDR3 is TGTGCCAGCAGCCCGACAGGGACAACTAATGAAAAACTGTTTTTT.

The J gene is TRBJ1-2, the V gene TRBV7-8; D possibly corresponds to TRBD1 (6 bases). The CDR3 extends over 15 amino acids. With 5 bases removed from V and 8 bases from J, the gap between germline ends came to 21 bases. Germline CDR1 and CDR2: SGHVS and FQNEAQ. Here the CDR3 DNA reads TGTGCCAGCAGCACCACGCCAACAGGGTCAGGAGGCTACACCTTC. Its translation: CASSTTPTGSGGYTF.

To note about this clone: Other DNA variants within this sample encode the same CDR3. This chain uses TRBV7-2 with TRBJ2-3; 11 nucleotides match TRBD2. There are 15 residues in the CDR3. Germline CDR1 reads SGHTA; CDR2 reads FQGNSA. Losses at the gene ends were 5 bases for V and 2 bases for J; bases not matched to a gene: 3. The CDR3 bases are TGTGCCAGCAGCCTGGGACTAGCGGTCACAGATACGCAGTATTTT. Encoded protein: CASSLGLAVTDTQYF.

CDR3 nucleotide sequence: TGTGCCAGCATGCGGACTAGCGGGGGGGAGACGCAGTATTTT. Translation gives CASMRTSGGETQYF. The chain links TRBV2 to TRBJ2-3, with 15 bases that match TRBD2. Germline V gene lookup returns CDR1 SNHLY and CDR2 FYNNEI. This CDR3 comprises 14 residues. Trimming took 7 bases from V and 9 from J; bases not matched to a gene: 5.

The sample holds one count of this clone. The chain couples TRBV3-1 (or the pseudogene TRBV3-2) to TRBJ2-7, with 7 bases identical to TRBD2. This CDR3 is built from 17 residues. The germline gives CDR1 LGHDT, CDR2 YNNKEL (reference sequence). V was clipped by 3 bases and J by 4 bases; unmatched bases: 15. The CDR3 loop reads CASSHAESGRGLYEQYF. The CDR3 DNA reads as TGTGCCAGCAGCCATGCCGAAAGCGGGCGGGGACTATACGAGCAGTACTTC.

This clone was detected a few times. The J gene is TRBJ1-6, the V gene TRBV6-5; TRBD1 might be the D (6 bases). V lost 1 base, J lost 7 bases, and 11 bases lay in between. The CDR3 is 15 amino acids. CDR1 MNHEY and CDR2 SVGAGI come from the germline V gene. The CDR3 DNA follows: TGTGCCAGCAGTTACTTCGAGGGGGGGAATTCACCCCTCCACTTT. Translated: CASSYFEGGNSPLHF.

CDR3 sequence reads: CASSLGRIPGMGYEQYF. CDR3 DNA sequence: TGTGCCAGCAGCTTAGGTCGGATTCCGGGGATGGGTTACGAGCAGTACTTC. V is TRBV7-2 and J is TRBJ2-7, with a weak D call TRBD2 (5 bases). The CDR3 has 17 amino acids. V was trimmed by 1 base and J by 4 bases, leaving 20 bases between them. The V gene's germline CDR1 is SGHTA and CDR2 FQGNSA.